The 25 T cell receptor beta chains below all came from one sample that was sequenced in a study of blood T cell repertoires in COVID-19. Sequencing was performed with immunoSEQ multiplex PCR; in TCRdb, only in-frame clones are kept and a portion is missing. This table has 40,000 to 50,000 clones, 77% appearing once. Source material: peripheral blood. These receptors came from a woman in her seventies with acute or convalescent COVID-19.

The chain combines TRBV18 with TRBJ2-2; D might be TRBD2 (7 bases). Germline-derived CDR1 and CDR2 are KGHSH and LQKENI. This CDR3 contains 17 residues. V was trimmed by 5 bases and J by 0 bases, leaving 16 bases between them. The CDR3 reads CASSFYIGGPNTGELFF. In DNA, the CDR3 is TGTGCCAGCTCATTCTACATCGGGGGGCCGAACACCGGGGAGCTGTTTTTT.

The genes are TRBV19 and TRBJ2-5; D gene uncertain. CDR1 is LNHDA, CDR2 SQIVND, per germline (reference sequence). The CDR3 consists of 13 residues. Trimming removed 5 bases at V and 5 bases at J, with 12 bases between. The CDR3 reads CASSPRIGETQYF. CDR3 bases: TGTGCCAGTAGTCCCAGGATTGGGGAGACCCAGTACTTC.

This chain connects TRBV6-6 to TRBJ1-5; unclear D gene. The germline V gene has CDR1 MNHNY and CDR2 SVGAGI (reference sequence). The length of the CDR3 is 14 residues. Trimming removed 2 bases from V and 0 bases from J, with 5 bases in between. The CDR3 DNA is TGTGCCAGCAGTTACCCAAATAGCAATCAGCCCCAGCATTTT. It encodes CASSYPNSNQPQHF.

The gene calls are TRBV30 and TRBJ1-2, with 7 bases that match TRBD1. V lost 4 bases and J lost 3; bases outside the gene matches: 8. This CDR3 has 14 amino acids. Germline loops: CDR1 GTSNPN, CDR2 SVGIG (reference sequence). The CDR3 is CAWKGADYHYGYTF. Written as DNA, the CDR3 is TGTGCCTGGAAGGGGGCGGATTACCACTATGGCTACACCTTC.

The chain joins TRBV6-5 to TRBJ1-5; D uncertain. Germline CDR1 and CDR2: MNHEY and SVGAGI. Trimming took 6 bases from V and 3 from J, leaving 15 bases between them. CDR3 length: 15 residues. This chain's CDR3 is CASRTGSRDNQPQHF. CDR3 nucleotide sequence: TGTGCCAGCAGGACGGGATCAAGAGACAATCAGCCCCAGCATTTT.

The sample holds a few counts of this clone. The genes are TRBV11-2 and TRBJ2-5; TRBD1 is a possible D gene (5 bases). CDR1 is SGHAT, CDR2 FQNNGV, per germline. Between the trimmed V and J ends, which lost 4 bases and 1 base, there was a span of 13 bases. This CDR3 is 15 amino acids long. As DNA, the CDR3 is TGTGCCAGCAGCTATCGGACGGACACCCAAGAGACCCAGTACTTC. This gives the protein CASSYRTDTQETQYF.

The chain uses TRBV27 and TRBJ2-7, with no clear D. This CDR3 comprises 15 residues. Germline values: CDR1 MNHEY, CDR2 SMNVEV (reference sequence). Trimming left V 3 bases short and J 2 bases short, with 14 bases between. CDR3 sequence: CASSLSEELTYEQYF. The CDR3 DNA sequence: TGTGCCAGCAGTTTGTCTGAGGAACTTACCTACGAGCAGTACTTC.

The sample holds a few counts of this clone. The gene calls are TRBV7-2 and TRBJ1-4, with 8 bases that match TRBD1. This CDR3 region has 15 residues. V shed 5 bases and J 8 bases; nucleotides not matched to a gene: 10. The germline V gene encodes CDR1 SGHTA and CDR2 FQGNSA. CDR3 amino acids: CASSPTGESGEKLFF. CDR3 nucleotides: TGTGCCAGCAGCCCGACAGGGGAGAGTGGGGAAAAACTGTTTTTT.

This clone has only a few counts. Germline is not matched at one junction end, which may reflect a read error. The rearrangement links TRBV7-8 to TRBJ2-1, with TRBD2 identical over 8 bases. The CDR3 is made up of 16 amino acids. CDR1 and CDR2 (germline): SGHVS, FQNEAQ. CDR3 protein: CASSLVSGGSHNEQFF. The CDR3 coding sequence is TGTGCCAGCAGCTTAGTGAGCGGGGGCTCCCACAATGAGCAGTTCTTC.

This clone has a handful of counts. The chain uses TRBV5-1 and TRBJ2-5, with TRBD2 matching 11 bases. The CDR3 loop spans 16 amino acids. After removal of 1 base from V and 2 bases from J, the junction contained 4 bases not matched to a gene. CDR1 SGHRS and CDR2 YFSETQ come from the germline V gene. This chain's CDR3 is CASSLSGTSGQETQYF. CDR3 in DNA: TGCGCCAGCAGCTTGTCCGGGACTAGCGGACAAGAGACCCAGTACTTC.

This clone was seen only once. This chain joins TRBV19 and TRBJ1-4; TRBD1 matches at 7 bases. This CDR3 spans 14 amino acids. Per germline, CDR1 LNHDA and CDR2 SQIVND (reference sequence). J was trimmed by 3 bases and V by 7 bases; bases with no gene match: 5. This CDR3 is CASMRTGPNEKLFF. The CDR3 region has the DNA TGTGCCAGTATGAGGACAGGTCCTAATGAAAAACTGTTTTTT. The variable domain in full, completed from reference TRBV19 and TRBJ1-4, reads DGGITQSPKYLFRKEGQNVTLSCEQNLNHDAMYWYRQDPGQGLRLIYYSQIVNDFQKGDIAEGYSVSREKKESFPLTVTSAQKNPTAFYLCASMRTGPNEKLFFGSGTQLSVL.

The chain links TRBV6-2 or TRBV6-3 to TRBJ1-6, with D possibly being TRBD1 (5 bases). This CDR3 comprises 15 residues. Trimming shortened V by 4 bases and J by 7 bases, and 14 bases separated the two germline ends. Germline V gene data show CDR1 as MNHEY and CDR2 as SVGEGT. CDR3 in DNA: TGTGCCAGCAGTTTCAGCCTCCGGGGGAATTCACCCCTCCACTTT. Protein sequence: CASSFSLRGNSPLHF.

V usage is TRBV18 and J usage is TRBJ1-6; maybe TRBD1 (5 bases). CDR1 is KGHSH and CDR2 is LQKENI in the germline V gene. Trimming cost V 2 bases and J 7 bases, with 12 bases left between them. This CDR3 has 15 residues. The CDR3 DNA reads TGTGCCAGCTCACCAAGCAGCCAGGGCAATTCACCCCTCCACTTT. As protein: CASSPSSQGNSPLHF.

CDR3 sequence: CASSPYRGTTEAFF. The CDR3 region has the DNA TGTGCCAGCAGCCCCTACAGGGGTACCACTGAAGCTTTCTTT. The chain carries TRBV9 and TRBJ1-1; TRBD1 matches at 7 bases. CDR1 SGDLS and CDR2 YYNGEE come from the germline V gene. This CDR3 is 14 amino acids long. After removal of 4 bases from V and 4 bases from J, the junction contained 7 bases not matched to a gene.

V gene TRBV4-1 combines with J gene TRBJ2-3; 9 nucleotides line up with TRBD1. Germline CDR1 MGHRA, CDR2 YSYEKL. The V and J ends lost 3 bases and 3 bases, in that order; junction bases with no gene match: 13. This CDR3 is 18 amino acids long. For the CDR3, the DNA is TGCGCCAGCAGCCAGTTATTTCCGGGACAGGGTACGACAGATACGCAGTATTTT. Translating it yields CASSQLFPGQGTTDTQYF.

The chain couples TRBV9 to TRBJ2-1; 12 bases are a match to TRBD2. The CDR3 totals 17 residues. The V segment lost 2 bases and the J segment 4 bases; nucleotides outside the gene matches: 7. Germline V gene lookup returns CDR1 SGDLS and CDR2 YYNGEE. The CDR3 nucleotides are TGTGCCAGCAGCGTCTACTCTAGCGGGAGGGCTTACAATGAGCAGTTCTTC. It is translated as CASSVYSSGRAYNEQFF.

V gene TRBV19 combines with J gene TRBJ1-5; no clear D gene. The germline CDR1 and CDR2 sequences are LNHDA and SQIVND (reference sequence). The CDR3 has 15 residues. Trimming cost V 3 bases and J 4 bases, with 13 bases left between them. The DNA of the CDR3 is TGTGCCAGTAGTATCCCTACAGCGGGTAATCAGCCCCAGCATTTT. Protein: CASSIPTAGNQPQHF. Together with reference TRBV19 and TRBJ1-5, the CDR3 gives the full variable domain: DGGITQSPKYLFRKEGQNVTLSCEQNLNHDAMYWYRQDPGQGLRLIYYSQIVNDFQKGDIAEGYSVSREKKESFPLTVTSAQKNPTAFYLCASSIPTAGNQPQHFGDGTRLSIL.

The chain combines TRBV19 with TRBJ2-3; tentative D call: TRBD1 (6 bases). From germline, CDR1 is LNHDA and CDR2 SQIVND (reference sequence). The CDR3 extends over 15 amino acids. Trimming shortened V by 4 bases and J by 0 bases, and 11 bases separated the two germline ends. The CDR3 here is CASSTTGYSTDTQYF. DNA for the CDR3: TGTGCCAGTAGTACCACAGGGTATAGCACAGATACGCAGTATTTT.

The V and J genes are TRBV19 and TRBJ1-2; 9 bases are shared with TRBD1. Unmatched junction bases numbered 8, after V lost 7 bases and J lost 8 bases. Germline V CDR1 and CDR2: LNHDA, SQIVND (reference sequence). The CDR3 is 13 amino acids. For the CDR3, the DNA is TGTGCCAGTAATCGGGACAGGGTATCCGGCTACACCTTC. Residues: CASNRDRVSGYTF. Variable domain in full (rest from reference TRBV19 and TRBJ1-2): DGGITQSPKYLFRKEGQNVTLSCEQNLNHDAMYWYRQDPGQGLRLIYYSQIVNDFQKGDIAEGYSVSREKKESFPLTVTSAQKNPTAFYLCASNRDRVSGYTFGSGTRLTVV.

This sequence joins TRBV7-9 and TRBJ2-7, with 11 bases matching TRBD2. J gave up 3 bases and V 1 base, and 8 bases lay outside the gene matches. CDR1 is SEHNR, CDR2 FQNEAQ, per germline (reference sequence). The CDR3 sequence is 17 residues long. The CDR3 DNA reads TGTGCCAGCAGCTTAGTACTAGCGGGAGATTCAGACTACGAGCAGTACTTC. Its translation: CASSLVLAGDSDYEQYF.

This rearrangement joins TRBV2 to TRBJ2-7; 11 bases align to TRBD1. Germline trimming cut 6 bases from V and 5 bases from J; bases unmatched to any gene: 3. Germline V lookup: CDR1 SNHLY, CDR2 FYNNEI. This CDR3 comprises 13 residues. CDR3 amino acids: CASSGQGADEQYF. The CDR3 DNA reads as TGTGCCAGCAGCGGACAGGGGGCTGACGAGCAGTACTTC. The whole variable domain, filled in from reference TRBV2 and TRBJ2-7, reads EPEVTQTPSHQVTQMGQEVILRCVPISNHLYFYWYRQILGQKVEFLVSFYNNEISEKSEIFDDQFSVERPDGSNFTLKIRSTKLEDSAMYFCASSGQGADEQYFGPGTRLTVT.

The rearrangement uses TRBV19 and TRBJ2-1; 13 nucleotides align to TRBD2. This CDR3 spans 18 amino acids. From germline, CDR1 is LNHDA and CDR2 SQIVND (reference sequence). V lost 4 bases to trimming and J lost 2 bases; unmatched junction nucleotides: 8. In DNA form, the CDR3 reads TGTGCCAGTAGTACGATACCCGGGACTAGCGGGACCTACAATGAGCAGTTCTTC. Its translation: CASSTIPGTSGTYNEQFF.

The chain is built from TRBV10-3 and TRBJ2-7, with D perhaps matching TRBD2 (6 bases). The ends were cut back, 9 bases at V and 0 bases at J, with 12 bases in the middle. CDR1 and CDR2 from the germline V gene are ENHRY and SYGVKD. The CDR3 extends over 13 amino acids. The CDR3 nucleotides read TGTGCCATTGGGACTGCTAGCTCCTACGAGCAGTACTTC. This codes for CAIGTASSYEQYF.

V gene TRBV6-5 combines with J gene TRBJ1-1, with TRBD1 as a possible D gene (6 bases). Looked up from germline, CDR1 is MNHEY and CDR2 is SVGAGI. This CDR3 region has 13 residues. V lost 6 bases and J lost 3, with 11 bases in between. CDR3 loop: CASSFYRDTEAFF. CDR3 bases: TGTGCCAGCAGCTTTTACAGGGACACTGAAGCTTTCTTT.

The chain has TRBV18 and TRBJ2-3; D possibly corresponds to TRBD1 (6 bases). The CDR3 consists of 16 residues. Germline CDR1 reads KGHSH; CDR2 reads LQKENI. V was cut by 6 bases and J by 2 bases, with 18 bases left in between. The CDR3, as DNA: TGTGCCAGCTCTTCACAGGGCCCGTCCCTCACAGATACGCAGTATTTT. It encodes CASSSQGPSLTDTQYF.